A selection of T cell receptor beta chains follows, all from one sample in a study of CD8 T cells in Susac syndrome. One entry per CDR3 protein, called by TCRdb with MiXCR from the immunoSEQ multiplex PCR reads. Here the sample spans 110,000 or so distinct CDR3 sequences, 85% to 95% being singletons. Material for sequencing was CD4+ T cells from PBMCs. These receptors were collected from a human donor with multiple sclerosis. The CDR3 runs from the conserved cysteine through the conserved F or W. A D gene is named only where the DNA matches it firmly. A clone size is listed for some rows: how often the clone was seen (once, few, many), or a class if it is expanded.

j_gene: TRBJ2-2
d_gene: TRBD1
abundance: once
v_gene: TRBV13
CDR3aa: CASSATSGTGGYTGELFF
CDR3nt: TGTGCCAGCAGCGCTACCTCCGGGACAGGGGGGTACACCGGGGAGCTGTTTTTT

j_gene: TRBJ1-2
d_gene: -
abundance: once
v_gene: TRBV12-3/TRBV12-4
CDR3aa: CASSLRVDYGYTF
CDR3nt: TGTGCCAGCAGTTTACGGGTCGACTATGGCTACACCTTC

j_gene: TRBJ2-1
d_gene: -
abundance: -
v_gene: TRBV4-1
CDR3aa: CASSQERLGAGRHEQFF
CDR3nt: TGCGCCAGCAGCCAAGAAAGGCTCGGCGCGGGGCGGCATGAGCAGTTCTTC

j_gene: TRBJ2-1
d_gene: -
abundance: -
v_gene: TRBV5-1
CDR3aa: CASSLYRNNEQFF
CDR3nt: TGCGCCAGCAGCTTATACAGAAACAATGAGCAGTTCTTC

j_gene: TRBJ2-2
d_gene: TRBD2
abundance: -
v_gene: TRBV9
CDR3aa: CASSPTSGGAGTGELFF
CDR3nt: TGTGCCAGCAGCCCGACTAGCGGGGGGGCCGGAACCGGGGAGCTGTTTTTT

j_gene: TRBJ2-1
d_gene: -
abundance: -
v_gene: TRBV6-1
CDR3aa: CASRAAGFNGEQFF
CDR3nt: TGTGCCAGCAGGGCGGCAGGCTTTAACGGTGAGCAGTTCTTC

j_gene: TRBJ1-6
d_gene: -
abundance: -
v_gene: TRBV5-4
CDR3aa: CASSPGQRADSPLHF
CDR3nt: TGTGCCAGCAGCCCTGGGCAAAGGGCTGATTCACCCCTCCACTTT

j_gene: TRBJ1-5
d_gene: -
abundance: once
v_gene: TRBV18
CDR3aa: CASSPRPGSDNQPQHF
CDR3nt: TGTGCCAGCTCACCACGTCCAGGGTCCGACAATCAGCCCCAGCATTTT

j_gene: TRBJ2-5
d_gene: -
abundance: -
v_gene: TRBV6-5
CDR3aa: CASRETGLETQYF
CDR3nt: TGTGCCAGCAGAGAGACAGGACTTGAGACCCAGTACTTC

j_gene: TRBJ1-4
d_gene: -
abundance: -
v_gene: TRBV9
CDR3aa: CASSEVPGSELFF
CDR3nt: TGTGCCAGCAGCGAGGTCCCGGGGTCGGAACTGTTTTTT

j_gene: TRBJ1-5
d_gene: -
abundance: -
v_gene: TRBV2
CDR3aa: CASKRFVDQPQHF
CDR3nt: TGTGCCAGCAAAAGGTTTGTGGATCAGCCCCAGCATTTT

j_gene: TRBJ2-6
d_gene: TRBD1
abundance: -
v_gene: TRBV2
CDR3aa: CASTGTGGSGANVLTF
CDR3nt: TGTGCCAGTACCGGGACAGGGGGCTCTGGGGCCAACGTCCTGACTTTC

j_gene: TRBJ2-1
d_gene: -
abundance: -
v_gene: TRBV19
CDR3aa: CASSISGGVHNEQFF
CDR3nt: TGTGCCAGTAGTATATCGGGCGGGGTCCACAATGAGCAGTTCTTC

j_gene: TRBJ1-5
d_gene: TRBD1
abundance: -
v_gene: TRBV2
CDR3aa: CASAGTGGSQPQHF
CDR3nt: TGTGCCAGCGCGGGGACAGGGGGTAGTCAGCCCCAGCATTTT

j_gene: TRBJ2-2
d_gene: -
abundance: -
v_gene: TRBV12-3/TRBV12-4
CDR3aa: CASKRGRDAGELFF
CDR3nt: TGTGCCAGCAAGAGGGGCAGGGACGCCGGGGAGCTGTTTTTT

j_gene: TRBJ2-2
d_gene: -
abundance: -
v_gene: TRBV4-1
CDR3aa: CASSLPILEAANTGELFF
CDR3nt: TGCGCCAGCAGCCTCCCGATACTAGAAGCGGCGAACACCGGGGAGCTGTTTTTT

j_gene: TRBJ2-7
d_gene: -
abundance: -
v_gene: TRBV6-1
CDR3aa: CASTPGGTVPGEQYF
CDR3nt: TGTGCCAGCACCCCAGGGGGGACAGTCCCCGGCGAGCAGTACTTC

j_gene: TRBJ1-4
d_gene: -
abundance: -
v_gene: TRBV5-6
CDR3aa: CASSFRQVATNEKLFF
CDR3nt: TGTGCCAGCAGCTTTAGACAGGTCGCAACTAATGAAAAACTGTTTTTT

j_gene: TRBJ2-5
d_gene: -
abundance: -
v_gene: TRBV13
CDR3aa: CASSLPSRGEGTQYF
CDR3nt: TGTGCCAGCAGCTTGCCTTCCAGGGGTGAGGGGACCCAGTACTTC

j_gene: TRBJ1-1
d_gene: TRBD1
abundance: -
v_gene: TRBV6-1
CDR3aa: CASSDERDSTEAFF
CDR3nt: TGTGCCAGCAGTGACGAACGGGACAGCACTGAAGCTTTCTTT

j_gene: TRBJ1-2
d_gene: TRBD1
abundance: -
v_gene: TRBV4-3
CDR3aa: CASSQAGTGNYGYTF
CDR3nt: TGCGCCAGCAGCCAAGCCGGGACAGGCAACTATGGCTACACCTTC

j_gene: TRBJ2-5
d_gene: -
abundance: once
v_gene: TRBV7-2
CDR3aa: CASSPLQGIVRETQYF
CDR3nt: TGTGCCAGCAGCCCCTTACAGGGCATCGTAAGAGAGACCCAGTACTTC

j_gene: TRBJ1-1
d_gene: -
abundance: -
v_gene: TRBV9
CDR3aa: CASSVWGGNTEAFF
CDR3nt: TGTGCCAGCAGCGTATGGGGAGGAAACACTGAAGCTTTCTTT

j_gene: TRBJ2-7
d_gene: TRBD1
abundance: -
v_gene: TRBV30
CDR3aa: CAWEVGQGVYEQYF
CDR3nt: TGTGCCTGGGAGGTGGGACAGGGGGTCTACGAGCAGTACTTC

j_gene: TRBJ2-5
d_gene: -
abundance: -
v_gene: TRBV18
CDR3aa: CASSPGGTYQETQYF
CDR3nt: TGTGCCAGCTCACCAGGGGGGACCTACCAAGAGACCCAGTACTTC

j_gene: TRBJ1-1
d_gene: -
abundance: -
v_gene: TRBV12-3/TRBV12-4
CDR3aa: CASSLSQMNTEAFF
CDR3nt: TGTGCCAGCAGTTTAAGTCAGATGAACACTGAAGCTTTCTTT

j_gene: TRBJ2-1
d_gene: -
abundance: -
v_gene: TRBV18
CDR3aa: CASSPQDYNEQFF
CDR3nt: TGTGCCAGCTCACCACAGGATTACAATGAGCAGTTCTTC

j_gene: TRBJ1-5
d_gene: TRBD1
abundance: -
v_gene: TRBV4-1
CDR3aa: CASNPNPTGNQPQHF
CDR3nt: TGCGCCAGCAACCCCAACCCGACAGGGAATCAGCCCCAGCATTTT

j_gene: TRBJ2-3
d_gene: -
abundance: -
v_gene: TRBV20-1
CDR3aa: CSARFPTDTQYF
CDR3nt: TGCAGTGCTAGATTCCCCACAGATACGCAGTATTTT

j_gene: TRBJ1-6
d_gene: -
abundance: -
v_gene: TRBV29-1
CDR3aa: CSVGNQGSPLHF
CDR3nt: TGCAGCGTCGGGAATCAGGGTTCACCCCTCCACTTT

j_gene: TRBJ2-4
d_gene: TRBD1
abundance: -
v_gene: TRBV14
CDR3aa: CASSQGYLPGQRNIQYF
CDR3nt: TGTGCCAGCAGCCAAGGGTACCTCCCGGGACAGCGAAACATTCAGTACTTC

j_gene: TRBJ2-6
d_gene: -
abundance: -
v_gene: TRBV6-1
CDR3aa: CASRRPGPAGANVLTF
CDR3nt: TGTGCCAGCAGAAGACCTGGACCAGCTGGGGCCAACGTCCTGACTTTC

j_gene: TRBJ1-1
d_gene: TRBD1
abundance: -
v_gene: TRBV3-1
CDR3aa: CASSRDSMNTEAFF
CDR3nt: TGTGCCAGCAGCCGGGACAGCATGAACACTGAAGCTTTCTTT

j_gene: TRBJ1-5
d_gene: -
abundance: -
v_gene: TRBV3-1
CDR3aa: CASSQNGNQPQHF
CDR3nt: TGTGCCAGCAGCCAAAACGGAAATCAGCCCCAGCATTTT

j_gene: TRBJ2-4
d_gene: -
abundance: -
v_gene: TRBV5-1
CDR3aa: CASSLEGYRYF
CDR3nt: TGCGCCAGCAGCTTGGAAGGGTACCGTTACTTC

j_gene: TRBJ2-5
d_gene: -
abundance: once
v_gene: TRBV2
CDR3aa: CASSEQAGQYF
CDR3nt: TGTGCCAGCAGTGAACAGGCTGGCCAGTACTTC

j_gene: TRBJ1-2
d_gene: -
abundance: once
v_gene: TRBV12-3/TRBV12-4
CDR3aa: CASSFSPWGYTF
CDR3nt: TGTGCCAGCAGTTTTTCCCCGTGGGGCTACACCTTC

j_gene: TRBJ1-1
d_gene: -
abundance: -
v_gene: TRBV5-1
CDR3aa: CASSVNRRLTEAFF
CDR3nt: TGCGCCAGCAGCGTCAACAGGCGATTGACTGAAGCTTTCTTT

j_gene: TRBJ2-1
d_gene: -
abundance: -
v_gene: TRBV5-8
CDR3aa: CASSLVQGMNEQFF
CDR3nt: TGTGCCAGCAGCTTGGTTCAGGGGATGAATGAGCAGTTCTTC

j_gene: TRBJ2-7
d_gene: TRBD1
abundance: once
v_gene: TRBV20-1
CDR3aa: CSARRTTGGEQYF
CDR3nt: TGCAGTGCTAGGAGGACGACAGGGGGCGAGCAGTACTTC

j_gene: TRBJ2-5
d_gene: -
abundance: once
v_gene: TRBV7-2
CDR3aa: CASRWTVNSGKETQYF
CDR3nt: TGTGCCAGCAGGTGGACGGTTAATTCGGGGAAAGAGACCCAGTACTTC

j_gene: TRBJ1-6
d_gene: TRBD1
abundance: once
v_gene: TRBV5-1
CDR3aa: CASSLGQGDNSPLHF
CDR3nt: TGCGCCAGCAGCTTGGGACAGGGGGACAATTCACCCCTCCACTTT